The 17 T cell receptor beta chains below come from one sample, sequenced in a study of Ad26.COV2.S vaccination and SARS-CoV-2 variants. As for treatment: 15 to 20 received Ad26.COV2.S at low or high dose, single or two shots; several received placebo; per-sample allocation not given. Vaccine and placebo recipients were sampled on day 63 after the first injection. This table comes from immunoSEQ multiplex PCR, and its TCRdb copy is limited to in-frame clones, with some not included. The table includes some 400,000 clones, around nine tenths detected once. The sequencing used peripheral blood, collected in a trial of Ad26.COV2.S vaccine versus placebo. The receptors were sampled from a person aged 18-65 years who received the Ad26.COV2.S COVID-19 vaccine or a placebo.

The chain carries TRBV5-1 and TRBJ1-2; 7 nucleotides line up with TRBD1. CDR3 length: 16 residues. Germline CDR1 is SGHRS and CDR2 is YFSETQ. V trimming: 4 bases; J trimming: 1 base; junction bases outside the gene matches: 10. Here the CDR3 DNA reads TGCGCCAGCAGCGTGGGGGACAGCGTTCGTAACTATGGCTACACCTTC. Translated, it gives CASSVGDSVRNYGYTF. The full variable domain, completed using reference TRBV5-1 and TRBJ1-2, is KAGVTQTPRYLIKTRGQQVTLSCSPISGHRSVSWYQQTPGQGLQFLFEYFSETQRNKGNFPGRFSGRQFSNSRSEMNVSTLELGDSALYLCASSVGDSVRNYGYTFGSGTRLTVV.

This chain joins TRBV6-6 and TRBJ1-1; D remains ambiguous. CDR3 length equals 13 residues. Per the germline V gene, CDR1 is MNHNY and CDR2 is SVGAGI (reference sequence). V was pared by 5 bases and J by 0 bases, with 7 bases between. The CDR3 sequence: CASSRSLNTEAFF. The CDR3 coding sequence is TGTGCCAGCAGTAGGTCGTTGAACACTGAAGCTTTCTTT.

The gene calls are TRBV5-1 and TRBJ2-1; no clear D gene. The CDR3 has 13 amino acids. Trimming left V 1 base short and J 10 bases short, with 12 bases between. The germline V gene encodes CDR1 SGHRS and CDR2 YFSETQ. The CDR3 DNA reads TGCGCCAGCAGCTTGAGCGTACGGAACGAGCAGTTCTTC. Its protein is CASSLSVRNEQFF.

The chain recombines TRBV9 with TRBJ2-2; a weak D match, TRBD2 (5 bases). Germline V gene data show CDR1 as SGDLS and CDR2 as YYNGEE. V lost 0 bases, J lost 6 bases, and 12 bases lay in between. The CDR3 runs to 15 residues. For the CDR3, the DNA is TGTGCCAGCAGCGTAGGGGTTAGCGAAGCCGGGGAGCTGTTTTTT. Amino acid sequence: CASSVGVSEAGELFF. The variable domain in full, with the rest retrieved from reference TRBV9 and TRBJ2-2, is DSGVTQTPKHLITATGQRVTLRCSPRSGDLSVYWYQQSLDQGLQFLIQYYNGEERAKGNILERFSAQQFPDLHSELNLSSLELGDSALYFCASSVGVSEAGELFFGEGSRLTVL.

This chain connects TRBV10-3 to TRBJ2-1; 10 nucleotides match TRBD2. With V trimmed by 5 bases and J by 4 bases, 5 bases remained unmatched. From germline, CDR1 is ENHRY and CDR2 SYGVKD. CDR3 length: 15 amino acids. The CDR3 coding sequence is TGTGCCATCAGTCCTACGACTAGCGGGTACAATGAGCAGTTCTTC. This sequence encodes CAISPTTSGYNEQFF.

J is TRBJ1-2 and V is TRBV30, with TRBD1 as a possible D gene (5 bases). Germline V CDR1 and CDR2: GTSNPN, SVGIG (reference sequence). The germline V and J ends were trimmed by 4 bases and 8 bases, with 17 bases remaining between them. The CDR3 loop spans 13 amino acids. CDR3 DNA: TGTGCCTGGAACGACCCTCCAGGGATCGGCTACACCTTC. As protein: CAWNDPPGIGYTF.

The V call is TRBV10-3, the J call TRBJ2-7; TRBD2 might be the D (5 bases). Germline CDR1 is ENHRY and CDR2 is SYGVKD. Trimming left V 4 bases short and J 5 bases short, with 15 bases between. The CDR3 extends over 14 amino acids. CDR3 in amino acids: CAISAGVIVDEQYF. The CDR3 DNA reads TGTGCCATCAGTGCCGGGGTCATCGTGGACGAGCAGTACTTC.

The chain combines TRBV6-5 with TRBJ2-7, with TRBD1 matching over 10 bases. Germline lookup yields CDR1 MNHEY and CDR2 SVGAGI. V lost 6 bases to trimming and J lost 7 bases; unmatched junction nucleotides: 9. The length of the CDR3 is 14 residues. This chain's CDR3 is CASSPTGGAGEQYF. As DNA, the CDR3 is TGTGCCAGCAGCCCGACAGGGGGCGCGGGGGAGCAGTACTTC.

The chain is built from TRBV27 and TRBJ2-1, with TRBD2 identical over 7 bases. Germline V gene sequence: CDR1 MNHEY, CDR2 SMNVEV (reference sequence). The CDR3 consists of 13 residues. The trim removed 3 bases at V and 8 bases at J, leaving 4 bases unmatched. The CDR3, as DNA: TGTGCCAGCAGTTTTGGGACTAATGATGAGCAGTTCTTC. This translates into CASSFGTNDEQFF.

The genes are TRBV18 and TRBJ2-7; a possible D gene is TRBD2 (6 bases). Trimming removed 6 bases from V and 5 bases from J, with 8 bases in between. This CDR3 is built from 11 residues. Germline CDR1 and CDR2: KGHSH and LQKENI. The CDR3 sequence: CASSRGHEQYF. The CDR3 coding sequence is TGTGCCAGCTCGCGGGGCCACGAGCAGTACTTC.

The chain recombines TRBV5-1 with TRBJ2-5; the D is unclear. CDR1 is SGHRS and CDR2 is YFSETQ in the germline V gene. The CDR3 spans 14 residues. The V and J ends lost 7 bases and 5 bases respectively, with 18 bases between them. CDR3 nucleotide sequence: TGCGCCAGCGGGCCCCGGACGGGTTGGGAGACCCAGTACTTC. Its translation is CASGPRTGWETQYF.

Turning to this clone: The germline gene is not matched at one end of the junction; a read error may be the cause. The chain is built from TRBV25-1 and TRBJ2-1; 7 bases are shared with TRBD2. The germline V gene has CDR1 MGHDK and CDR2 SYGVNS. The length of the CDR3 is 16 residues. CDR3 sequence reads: CASSEKKRGLYSEQFF. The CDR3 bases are TGTGCCAGCAGTGAAAAGAAGCGGGGCCTGTACAGTGAGCAGTTCTTC.

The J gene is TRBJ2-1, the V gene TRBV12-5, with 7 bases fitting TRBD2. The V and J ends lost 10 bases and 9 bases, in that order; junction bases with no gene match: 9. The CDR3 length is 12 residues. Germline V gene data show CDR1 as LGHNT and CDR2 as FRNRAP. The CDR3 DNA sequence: TGTGCTACTGGACTAGAAGGGACTGAGCAGTTCTTC. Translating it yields CATGLEGTEQFF.

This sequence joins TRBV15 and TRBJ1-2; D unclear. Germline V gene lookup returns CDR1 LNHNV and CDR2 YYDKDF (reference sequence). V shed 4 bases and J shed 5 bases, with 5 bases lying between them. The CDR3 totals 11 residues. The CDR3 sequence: CATSNPYGYTF. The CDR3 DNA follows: TGTGCCACCAGCAATCCGTATGGCTACACCTTC.

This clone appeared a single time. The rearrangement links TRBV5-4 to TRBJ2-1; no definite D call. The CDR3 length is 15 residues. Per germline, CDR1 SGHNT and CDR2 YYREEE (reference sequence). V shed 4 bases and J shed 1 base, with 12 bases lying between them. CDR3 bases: TGTGCCAGCAGCCTTCAGGCGTCGTCCTACAATGAGCAGTTCTTC. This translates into CASSLQASSYNEQFF.

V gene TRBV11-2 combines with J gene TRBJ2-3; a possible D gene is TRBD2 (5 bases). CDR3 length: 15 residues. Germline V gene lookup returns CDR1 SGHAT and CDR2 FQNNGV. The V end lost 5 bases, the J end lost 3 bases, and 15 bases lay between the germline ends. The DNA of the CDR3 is TGTGCCAGCAGCCCCGAGCCCCGGGGAACAGATACGCAGTATTTT. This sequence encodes CASSPEPRGTDTQYF.

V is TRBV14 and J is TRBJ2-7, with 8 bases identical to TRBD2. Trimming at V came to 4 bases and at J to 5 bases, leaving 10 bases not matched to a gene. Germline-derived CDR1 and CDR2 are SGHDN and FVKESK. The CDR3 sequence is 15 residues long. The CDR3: CASSRTGGLVDEQYF. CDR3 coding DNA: TGTGCCAGCAGCCGGACGGGGGGGCTGGTTGACGAGCAGTACTTC.